This is a list of T cell receptor beta chains from one sample in a study of CD8 T cells in Susac syndrome. One entry per CDR3 protein results from TCRdb running MiXCR on the immunoSEQ multiplex PCR reads. The sample yields some 210,000 distinct CDR3 sequences, about 95% seen once. Material: CD4+ T cells from PBMCs. These receptors all stem from a human donor with Susac syndrome. Both conserved end residues are part of each CDR3. D genes are given only for firm matches. Rows may omit the clone size; those that give it use once, few, many or a size class.

>-|TRBJ2-5|-|TRBV6-2/TRBV6-3
TGTGCCAGCAGACCCACCGGGGGGACCCAGTACTTC
CASRPTGGTQYF
>-|TRBJ1-5|-|TRBV2
TGTGCCAGCAGGCGGGACAGCAATCAGCCCCAGCATTTT
CASRRDSNQPQHF
>TRBD1|TRBJ1-5|-|TRBV12-3/TRBV12-4
TGTGCCAGCAGTTTCAGGACAGGGAATCAGCCCCAGCATTTT
CASSFRTGNQPQHF
>-|TRBJ2-5|-|TRBV7-2
TGTGCCAGCAGCTTAGGGCTACGGGAGACCCAGTACTTC
CASSLGLRETQYF
>-|TRBJ2-1|-|TRBV20-1
TGCAGTGCTAGGACGGACGGGACTGAGCAGTTCTTC
CSARTDGTEQFF
>-|TRBJ2-7|-|TRBV7-2
TGTGCCAGCAGCTTAGGACTTCACTACGAGCAGTACTTC
CASSLGLHYEQYF
>TRBD1|TRBJ2-2|-|TRBV6-5
TGTGCCAGCAGTAACCCTCCGGGACAGGGGGCGGTCGCCGGGGAGCTGTTTTTT
CASSNPPGQGAVAGELFF
>-|TRBJ1-1|-|TRBV6-5
TGTGCCAGCAGTTCGAGAAGGAACACTGAAGCTTTCTTT
CASSSRRNTEAFF
>-|TRBJ1-5|once|TRBV5-6
TGTGCCAGCAGCTTTTGGTCTGGGGGAAGCAATCAGCCCCAGCATTTT
CASSFWSGGSNQPQHF
>-|TRBJ2-5|-|TRBV3-1
TGTGCCAGTTCTTCCCTTAGCGCGTACCAAGAGACCCAGTACTTC
CASSSLSAYQETQYF
>-|TRBJ1-1|few|TRBV6-5
TGTGCCAGCAAGTTAGGAGGGAACACTGAAGCTTTCTTT
CASKLGGNTEAFF
>-|TRBJ1-1|-|TRBV5-1
TGCGCCAGCAGCTATAACACAGGGTACCCTGAAGCTTTCTTT
CASSYNTGYPEAFF
>-|TRBJ2-2|-|TRBV9
TGTGCCAGCAGCGCCGAGGGGTTTGGGGAGCTGTTTTTT
CASSAEGFGELFF
>-|TRBJ1-2|-|TRBV24-1
TGTGCCACCAGTGATATCGAGTATGGCTACACCTTC
CATSDIEYGYTF
>TRBD1|TRBJ2-7|-|TRBV7-9
TGTGCCAGCAGCTCGGGGGACAGGGGCTACGAGCAGTACTTC
CASSSGDRGYEQYF
>-|TRBJ2-5|-|TRBV6-1
TGTGCCAGCCTGCGGAGGGGGCGAGAGACCCAGTACTTC
CASLRRGRETQYF
>-|TRBJ2-1|-|TRBV4-2
TGTGCCAGCAGCCAAGATGACAATGAGCAGTTCTTC
CASSQDDNEQFF
>-|TRBJ1-1|-|TRBV30
TGTGCCTGGAGTCTCGGGGACACTGAAGCTTTCTTT
CAWSLGDTEAFF
>-|TRBJ2-1|-|TRBV7-9
TGTGCCAGCAGCTTATTGTTACCGCCCAGCTCCTACAATGAGCAGTTCTTC
CASSLLLPPSSYNEQFF
>-|TRBJ2-3|-|TRBV12-3/TRBV12-4
TGTGCCAGCAGTTCCGCGGGCCCGGGTACAGATACGCAGTATTTT
CASSSAGPGTDTQYF
>TRBD1|TRBJ1-6|-|TRBV6-5
TGTGCCAGCAGTTACTACGGACAGGATAGCTCCTATAATTCACCCCTCCACTTT
CASSYYGQDSSYNSPLHF
>-|TRBJ2-3|-|TRBV6-5
TGTGCCAGCAGTTACTTAGGTCCTGGGGTCACAGATACGCAGTATTTT
CASSYLGPGVTDTQYF
>-|TRBJ1-5|-|TRBV19
TGTGCCAGTAGTATGGTGCAGGCTAATCAGCCCCAGCATTTT
CASSMVQANQPQHF
>TRBD2|TRBJ2-3|-|TRBV6-4
TGTGCCAGCAGTGCCGGGACTAGCCGAGATACGCAGTATTTT
CASSAGTSRDTQYF
>TRBD2|TRBJ2-3|-|TRBV5-1
TGCGCCAGCAGCTCGGGACTAGCGGATGCAGATACGCAGTATTTT
CASSSGLADADTQYF
>-|TRBJ1-1|-|TRBV5-1
TGCGCCAGCAGCTTGTCAGGGGATAGGAGGACTGAAGCTTTCTTT
CASSLSGDRRTEAFF
>-|TRBJ1-4|-|TRBV5-6
TGTGCCAGCAGCTTCTCCTATGAAAAACTGTTTTTT
CASSFSYEKLFF
>-|TRBJ1-4|once|TRBV27
TGTGCCAGCAGCAAAAGGGGAAAAACGGCCATGTTTTTT
CASSKRGKTAMFF
>-|TRBJ1-1|-|TRBV5-6
TGTGCCAGCAGCTTGGGTCTGGGGGAATGGACTGAAGCTTTCTTT
CASSLGLGEWTEAFF
>-|TRBJ2-2|-|TRBV4-3
TGCGCCAGCAGCCCACTAGCATCCGGGGAGCTGTTTTTT
CASSPLASGELFF
>TRBD1|TRBJ1-2|-|TRBV20-1
TGCAGTGCTAGAGAATTAGACAGGGAGAACTATGGCTACACCTTC
CSARELDRENYGYTF
>-|TRBJ2-5|-|TRBV12-3/TRBV12-4
TGTGCCAGCAGTAGAAGCCAAGAGACCCAGTACTTC
CASSRSQETQYF
>-|TRBJ1-4|-|TRBV4-3
TGCGCCAGCAGCCCCCCTGTTGAGAAAGGGAGCCATATTAATGAAAAACTGTTTTTT
CASSPPVEKGSHINEKLFF
>TRBD1|TRBJ1-2|-|TRBV7-9
TGTGCCAGCAGCCACAAAGACAGGGAGGACGGCTACACCTTC
CASSHKDREDGYTF
>-|TRBJ2-5|-|TRBV27
TGTGCCAGCAGTTTAGGGCCTTCGACCCTAGCAGGCCAAGAGACCCAGTACTTC
CASSLGPSTLAGQETQYF
>-|TRBJ1-6|-|TRBV30
TGTGCCTGGAACCCCCGGGACGGTAATTCACCCCTCCACTTT
CAWNPRDGNSPLHF
>TRBD2|TRBJ2-3|-|TRBV7-6
TGTGCCAGCAGCCCCCAAGCACCAGCGGGGGGGCCAGATACGCAGTATTTT
CASSPQAPAGGPDTQYF
>-|TRBJ2-3|-|TRBV7-2
TGTGCCAGCAGCTTATTGGGGGAGACAGATACGCAGTATTTT
CASSLLGETDTQYF
>-|TRBJ2-1|-|TRBV29-1
TGCAGCGTTGACGAGCCTAACCGCTCCTACAATGAGCAGTTCTTC
CSVDEPNRSYNEQFF
>-|TRBJ1-1|once|TRBV5-1
TGCGCCAGCGGTCAGGGACACGCTATGAACACTGAAGCTTTCTTT
CASGQGHAMNTEAFF
>TRBD2|TRBJ2-7|-|TRBV20-1
TGCAGTGCTCTACGGACTAGCGGGGGATATACCTACGAGCAGTACTTC
CSALRTSGGYTYEQYF
>-|TRBJ2-3|-|TRBV11-1
TGTGCCAGCAGCTTAGGACCGGGGGCGCAAGATACGCAGTATTTT
CASSLGPGAQDTQYF
>-|TRBJ1-1|-|TRBV20-1
TGCAGTGCTAGGGGGACCCGGGGCCAGGGCAACACTGAAGCTTTCTTT
CSARGTRGQGNTEAFF
>-|TRBJ2-5|-|TRBV6-1
TGTGCCGCATCCAGGGGCTCAAGAGCGGGACAATTCGAGACCCAGTACTTC
CAASRGSRAGQFETQYF
>TRBD1|TRBJ1-5|-|TRBV5-1
TGCGCCAGCAGCTCCCAAGCCCAACAGGGGAAGAATCAGCCCCAGCATTTT
CASSSQAQQGKNQPQHF
>TRBD2|TRBJ2-1|-|TRBV30
TGTGCCTGGATGATGGCGGGGGGGCGCTATGAGCAGTTCTTC
CAWMMAGGRYEQFF
>-|TRBJ2-3|-|TRBV20-1
TGCAGTGCTAGAGATCCCCCCCCCACAGATACGCAGTATTTT
CSARDPPPTDTQYF
>-|TRBJ2-2|-|TRBV24-1
TGTGCCACCAGTTCTGTGTCAACCGGGGAGCTGTTTTTT
CATSSVSTGELFF